These T cell receptor beta chains were read from a single sample in a study of blood T cell repertoires in COVID-19. Repertoires were generated with immunoSEQ multiplex PCR, while TCRdb's copy carries only in-frame clones and drops some. The sample lists 95,000 to 100,000 clones, 85% to 95% occurring once. Sequencing used peripheral blood. The receptors derive from a man aged 50 or older with active COVID-19. The CDR3 runs from the conserved cysteine through the conserved F or W. A D gene is named only where the DNA matches it firmly. The size of a clone is reported for some rows only, either as once, few or many, or as a class for expanded clones.

TGTGCCAGCAGCTTTCCAGGGGGCGCTTCTGGGGCCAACGTCCTGACTTTC	CASSFPGGASGANVLTF	17	TRBJ2-6	TRBD1	-	TRBV5-8
TGTGCCAGCAGCTCATACCGGGACAGGGGCCCTGAAGCTTTCTTT	CASSSYRDRGPEAFF	15	TRBJ1-1	TRBD1	-	TRBV11-2
TGTGCCAGTAGTATTTCCGAGCAGGGCTTCACCGGGGAGCTGTTTTTT	CASSISEQGFTGELFF	16	TRBJ2-2	-	-	TRBV19
TGTGCCAGCACCACCGGCGGGAGTAGCGAGACCCAGTACTTC	CASTTGGSSETQYF	14	TRBJ2-5	TRBD2	-	TRBV28
TGTGCCAGCAGTCCTAGCGGGATCACCTACAATGAGCAGTTCTTC	CASSPSGITYNEQFF	15	TRBJ2-1	TRBD2	-	TRBV28
TGTGCCAGCAGCCCCAGTAACACCGGGGAGCTGTTTTTT	CASSPSNTGELFF	13	TRBJ2-2	-	-	TRBV7-3
TGTGCCAGCAGTCCGGTGGGTGCTAGCGTGACAGATACGCAGTATTTT	CASSPVGASVTDTQYF	16	TRBJ2-3	-	-	TRBV28
TGTGCCAGCAGTGGACGGACAGGGGGGAGAACTACCGGGGAGCTGTTTTTT	CASSGRTGGRTTGELFF	17	TRBJ2-2	TRBD1	few	TRBV2
TGTGCCAGCGCCTCGGGGACCTACGAGCAGTACTTC	CASASGTYEQYF	12	TRBJ2-7	-	-	TRBV2
TGTGCCAGCAGCGGGCGGACAGGGTCAAGTTCACCCCTCCACTTT	CASSGRTGSSSPLHF	15	TRBJ1-6	TRBD1	-	TRBV2
TGTGCCAGCATGCGGGAGAACACCGGGGAGCTGTTTTTT	CASMRENTGELFF	13	TRBJ2-2	-	few	TRBV28
TGCGCCAGCAGCTTAAACAGGGTTGATTCAGATACGCAGTATTTT	CASSLNRVDSDTQYF	15	TRBJ2-3	-	-	TRBV5-1
TGTGCCAGTAGTAACGAGCACCCTGTTAGTTCCTACGAGCAGTACTTC	CASSNEHPVSSYEQYF	16	TRBJ2-7	-	-	TRBV19
TGTGCCAGCAGCTCCATCCTCGGGACAGGGTCCGGGGAGCTGTTTTTT	CASSSILGTGSGELFF	16	TRBJ2-2	TRBD1	few	TRBV5-4
TGCGCCAGCAGCCTAAACGTCTGGGGACAGGGGACTGGAAACACCATATATTTT	CASSLNVWGQGTGNTIYF	18	TRBJ1-3	TRBD1	-	TRBV5-1
TGTGCCAGTAGTAACCCCCACAGGGATGCCCGAAGCTCCTATAATTCACCCCTCCACTTT	CASSNPHRDARSSYNSPLHF	20	TRBJ1-6	-	-	TRBV19
TGTGCCAGCAGCCGGGACAGTGGAACATACAATGAGCAGTTCTTC	CASSRDSGTYNEQFF	15	TRBJ2-1	TRBD1	-	TRBV6-2/TRBV6-3
TGTGCCAGCAGTCCAAATAAACACCCATATGAAAAACTGTTTTTT	CASSPNKHPYEKLFF	15	TRBJ1-4	-	-	TRBV28
TGTGCCAGCGGCGGGACTTTGAATCAGCCCCAGCATTTT	CASGGTLNQPQHF	13	TRBJ1-5	-	-	TRBV28
TGTGCCAGAAGCAGCGGTGGGGAGGCGAGGATGGCGCAGTATTTT	CARSSGGEARMAQYF	15	TRBJ2-3	-	-	TRBV5-3
TGTGCCAGCAGCCATGGACTAGCGCGAACTTCAGATACGCAGTATTTT	CASSHGLARTSDTQYF	16	TRBJ2-3	TRBD2	-	TRBV28
TGTGCCAGCAGCTTGTGGCAAGCGAACGAGCAGTACTTC	CASSLWQANEQYF	13	TRBJ2-7	-	-	TRBV5-5
TGTGCCAGCAGTTCCCTTGCAGGGGGCGCGGACGAGCAGTACTTC	CASSSLAGGADEQYF	15	TRBJ2-7	TRBD1	-	TRBV28
TGTGCCAGTAGTCCGGGACAGTTGAACACTGAAGCTTTCTTT	CASSPGQLNTEAFF	14	TRBJ1-1	TRBD1	-	TRBV19
TGTGCCAGCAGCCGTACAGGGGGGGGGAATGAAAAACTGTTTTTT	CASSRTGGGNEKLFF	15	TRBJ1-4	TRBD1	-	TRBV5-4
TGTGCCAGCAGCGCCGGGACAGGGGGCAATCAGCCCCAGCATTTT	CASSAGTGGNQPQHF	15	TRBJ1-5	TRBD1	-	TRBV5-8
TGTGCCAGCAGCTTGTCAGCGAGATCCCCCCAGCATTTT	CASSLSARSPQHF	13	TRBJ1-5	-	-	TRBV11-2
TGTGCCATCAGTAGGCCGGGACAGGGGGAGTATGGCTACACCTTC	CAISRPGQGEYGYTF	15	TRBJ1-2	TRBD1	-	TRBV10-3
TGTGCCACCAGCAGAGGTCCCGACGAGCAGTACTTC	CATSRGPDEQYF	12	TRBJ2-7	-	few	TRBV15
TGTGCCAGCAGCCATCGCCTAGCGGGAGCTGGGACCGGGGAGCTGTTTTTT	CASSHRLAGAGTGELFF	17	TRBJ2-2	TRBD2	-	TRBV9
TGTGCCAGCAGCGTAGGGATGGCAGCGGGAGGCCTAATGAGGACAGATACGCAGTATTTT	CASSVGMAAGGLMRTDTQYF	20	TRBJ2-3	TRBD2	-	TRBV9
TGTGCCAGTAGTATAGACCTAGACAGGTTCGGCGATGAGCAGTTCTTC	CASSIDLDRFGDEQFF	16	TRBJ2-1	-	-	TRBV19
TGTGCCAGCAGCTACAGGGGGCGCACCGGGGAGCTGTTTTTT	CASSYRGRTGELFF	14	TRBJ2-2	TRBD1	few	TRBV7-6
TGTGCCAGCAGTCCGGGACAGGGGGCTGGCGGGGAGCTGTTTTTT	CASSPGQGAGGELFF	15	TRBJ2-2	TRBD1	once	TRBV28
TGCGCCAGCAGCCTAGCACAGCGATCCTACGAGCAGTACTTC	CASSLAQRSYEQYF	14	TRBJ2-7	-	-	TRBV5-1
TGCGCCAGCAGCTTGTACAGGGATGGCGCTGAAGCTTTCTTT	CASSLYRDGAEAFF	14	TRBJ1-1	-	-	TRBV5-1
TGTGCCAGCAGCCAGAGAACCGGGGGAGAAGCTTTCTTT	CASSQRTGGEAFF	13	TRBJ1-1	-	-	TRBV7-3
TGTGCCAGCAGTTCGACTAGCGGCACAGATACGCAGTATTTT	CASSSTSGTDTQYF	14	TRBJ2-3	TRBD2	-	TRBV28
TGTGCCAGCAGTTTATTCACGGGAGGAGCCGGGGAGCTGTTTTTT	CASSLFTGGAGELFF	15	TRBJ2-2	TRBD2	-	TRBV27
TGTGCCAGCAGTCTGACAGGGGCCCACGAGCAGTACTTC	CASSLTGAHEQYF	13	TRBJ2-7	TRBD1	-	TRBV6-5
TGTGCCAGCAGCCTCGGGACTAGAGGTGGTGAGCAGTACTTC	CASSLGTRGGEQYF	14	TRBJ2-7	TRBD2	-	TRBV3-1/TRBV3-2
TGTGCCAGCAGCGTTGGGAGTCGGGCAGATACGCAGTATTTT	CASSVGSRADTQYF	14	TRBJ2-3	-	-	TRBV7-2
TGTGCCATCAGTGTCAGCGGGAGAGGTGGCGATACGCAGTATTTT	CAISVSGRGGDTQYF	15	TRBJ2-3	TRBD2	-	TRBV10-3
TGTGCCAGTATAACAGGGACTGAAGCTTTCTTT	CASITGTEAFF	11	TRBJ1-1	-	-	TRBV19
TGTGCCTGGAGGGTGACAGGGGGCATCTCCTACAATGAGCAGTTCTTC	CAWRVTGGISYNEQFF	16	TRBJ2-1	TRBD1	once	TRBV30
TGTGCCAGCAGCCCCACACGAGATACGCAGTATTTT	CASSPTRDTQYF	12	TRBJ2-3	-	-	TRBV7-9
TGCGCCAGCAGCTTTTCGACAGATTCCTACGAGCAGTACTTC	CASSFSTDSYEQYF	14	TRBJ2-7	-	-	TRBV5-1
TGTGCCAGCAGTTACAGGGCCCAGGGATCTGGAAACACCATATATTTT	CASSYRAQGSGNTIYF	16	TRBJ1-3	-	-	TRBV6-2/TRBV6-3
TGTGCCAGCAGTCTCGGGACTAGCGGGGCGAGGGAGCAGTACTTC	CASSLGTSGAREQYF	15	TRBJ2-7	TRBD2	-	TRBV28
TGTGCCAGCAGTGCGGGACAGGGTGCCGGGGAGCTGTTTTTT	CASSAGQGAGELFF	14	TRBJ2-2	TRBD1	-	TRBV6-4
TGTGCCAGCGCAAACCGACAGGACCCACAAGAGACCCAGTACTTC	CASANRQDPQETQYF	15	TRBJ2-5	-	once	TRBV28
TGCGCCAGCAGCCGGGACAGGGGCCCTGAAGCTTTCTTT	CASSRDRGPEAFF	13	TRBJ1-1	TRBD1	-	TRBV5-1
TGTGCCAGCAGCCAAGCCGACAGCCTGATGAGGGAGACCCAGTACTTC	CASSQADSLMRETQYF	16	TRBJ2-5	-	-	TRBV4-2
TGTGCCATCAGTGACCTAGCGGGAGGACTCAATCAAGAGACCCAGTACTTC	CAISDLAGGLNQETQYF	17	TRBJ2-5	TRBD2	-	TRBV10-3
TGTGCCAGCAGGTCCGGGACTAGCGGTAACAATGAGCAGTTCTTC	CASRSGTSGNNEQFF	15	TRBJ2-1	TRBD2	-	TRBV5-4
TGTGCCAGCAGCAAAGTCATAGGGGACACTGAAGCTTTCTTT	CASSKVIGDTEAFF	14	TRBJ1-1	-	once	TRBV21-1